This T cell receptor beta chain was recovered during a study of shared clonotypes between healthy human individuals (dated by TCRdb to about 2020). Study-level background: The cohort comprised a couple of women and a few men aged 18 to 49 years. To estimate repertoire size and how much clonotypes are shared between individuals, the study performed deep sequencing of blood TCR repertoires from five healthy adults. Per donor, three plates each were used for CD4 naive and CD4 memory, two for CD8 naive, and one for CD8 memory. To increase sequencing depth and limit assay-specific biases, TCR repertoire library preparation and sequencing were carried out by different laboratories using diverse techniques. Per donor, leukapheresis produced somewhere between about 0.94 and 9 billion PBMCs.

The CDR3 goes from the cysteine to the phenylalanine over 14 residues. Only the CDR3 region is kept as DNA, spanning 42 bases read in frame from base 1. V is cut by 6 bases and J by 10 bases, and the space between the germline ends is 21 bases. As encoded in the germline V gene, CDR1 is KGHSH while CDR2 is LQKENI. Using the deep immunoSEQ assay, multiplex PCR amplified TCR CDR3 regions from genomic DNA. Extracted genomic DNA from each cell subset was distributed evenly across all wells of several immunoSEQ 96-well plates, and each plate was treated as a replicate. For sorted subsets, 150 to 250 ng of genomic DNA, equivalent to 30,000 or so T cell genomes, went into each replicate PCR. Purified libraries were measured with a Qubit 3.0 fluorometer, size-checked on a Bioanalyzer 2100, and measured again with the KAPA Library Quantification kit. Each immunoSEQ 96-well plate was sequenced on its own single-read 150-cycle Illumina NextSeq 550 flow cell. The original methods were these. The immunoSEQ output contained only junctional sequences without quality scores, so filtering could not match that applied to full-length reads. Sequences were annotated with PyIR, a Python wrapper for IgBLAST v1.9, using IMGT germline references to assign V/J genes and CDR3. Any read was removed if the V/J assignment was weak (E-value above 1e-6), the CDR3 was missing, or the read contained stop codons, out-of-frame junctions, or ambiguous translated residues. V3J clonotypes were defined by identical inferred V gene, J gene, and CDR3 amino acid sequence. Percentage overlap between repertoires was computed as shared unique clonotypes divided by the size of the smaller repertoire. Repertoire richness was assessed with RTK rarefaction, the Chao1 estimator, and Recon v2.1 estimates of unobserved clonotypes. Generation probabilities were computed with OLGA for all TCRbeta clonotypes obtained by the gDNA method from several donors. The table comes from immuneACCESS by way of TCRdb, which keeps in-frame sequences with V and J called. Part of the clones is missing from these tables; in studies checked, under half for an unresolved V gene and the rest for unknown reasons. The V and J calls and clone size were taken over from that table, and D and trimming were inferred from the DNA. The sample has 630,000 or so clones on record, roughly 98% of them singletons. Of the sample, roughly 0.29% falls within the top ten clones.

With respect to this clone: The antigen it recognizes is unknown. No quality values exist for individual bases; no much larger clone is one base distant.

Here is what the overall study found, with its caveats: Naive subsets generally had larger estimated clonotype richness than memory subsets. Pairwise subsampling indicated that sequencing depth was expected to affect the degree of clonotype sharing among donors. Across several donors, approximately 4.9% of naive CD4, more than 3% of naive CD8, roughly 2.2% of memory CD4, and over 0.35% of memory CD8 clonotypes were shared. Even with the large sequencing depth, rarefaction of the sorted-subset datasets indicated that sequencing was incomplete. Because the study included a small number of donors, the genetic and exposure-history diversity represented was limited. Compared with non-shared clonotypes, clonotypes shared by all four sorted-subset donors had higher generation probabilities. Sampling was restricted to blood, and TCR repertoires in tissue are likely to differ from TCR repertoires in blood.

CD8 naive samples consisted of CD45RO-negative cells that were positively selected for CCR7, yielding a CD45RA+CCR7+ population without TemRA cells. Healthy HIV-negative adults with no recently reported acute infections or vaccinations were included as donors. Every donor was a Caucasian adult residing in Nashville, Tennessee, USA. After blood collection by leukapheresis, PBMCs were isolated using Ficoll-Histopaque density gradient centrifugation and then cryopreserved in the vapor phase of liquid nitrogen. Analytical flow cytometry was used to check the purity and quantity of each magnetically sorted T cell population. From each sorted fraction, genomic DNA was isolated and quantified by UV absorbance on a Nanodrop 2000c.

The sequencing sample was made of naive CD8+ T cells sorted from blood. The sample's cell subset or site, from its label and the paper: CD45RA+CCR7+. The rearranged segments are TRBV18 and TRBJ1-1; confidence is insufficient to name the D gene. The receptor comes from a man aged 30 to 45 in good health. The sequenced DNA: TGTGCCAGCTCCCGCGACCGGGTGAACAAAGGAGCTTTCTTT. It is translated as CASSRDRVNKGAFF.